This passage covers 13 T cell receptor beta chains from one sample sequenced in a study of blood T cell repertoires in COVID-19. Measured with immunoSEQ multiplex PCR; TCRdb has only the in-frame clones, and not every one. This table has some 200,000 clones, 80% to 90% appearing once. The sequencing input was peripheral blood. The receptors come from an elderly woman with acute or convalescent COVID-19.

The chain carries TRBV14 and TRBJ2-5; D ambiguous. With 1 base removed from V and 9 bases from J, the gap between germline ends came to 6 bases. This CDR3 is built from 11 residues. The germline gives CDR1 SGHDN, CDR2 FVKESK. CDR3 amino acids: CASSQAAAQYF. The CDR3 DNA reads TGTGCCAGCAGCCAAGCCGCGGCCCAGTACTTC.

The CDR3 DNA reads TGTGCCAGCAGTTTATATGGGCTAGCGCAATCCTACGAGCAGTACTTC. Amino acid sequence: CASSLYGLAQSYEQYF. The V and J genes are TRBV28 and TRBJ2-7, with D maybe TRBD2 (6 bases). The CDR3 loop spans 16 amino acids. Trimming took off 1 base at V and 1 base at J, with 14 bases between the two ends. The germline CDR1 and CDR2 sequences are MDHEN and SYDVKM.

The chain has TRBV30 and TRBJ1-3, with D possibly TRBD1 on 6 matching bases. CDR1 and CDR2 from the germline V gene are GTSNPN and SVGIG (reference sequence). The CDR3 is 14 amino acids. The V end lost 0 bases, the J end lost 5 bases, and 11 bases lay between the germline ends. CDR3 protein: CAWSVGQGRNTIYF. CDR3 in DNA: TGTGCCTGGAGTGTAGGTCAGGGGCGAAACACCATATATTTT.

In its sample, this clone was seen many times. The chain is built from TRBV12-3 or TRBV12-4 and TRBJ1-1; a weak D match, TRBD1 (5 bases). Trimming stripped 6 bases from V and 4 bases from J, with 12 bases between. This CDR3 is built from 13 residues. The CDR3 reads CASSPPQGTEAFF. DNA for the CDR3: TGTGCCAGCAGCCCTCCCCAGGGCACTGAAGCTTTCTTT.

The genes are TRBV6-5 and TRBJ2-1; 15 bases are a match to TRBD2. After removal of 2 bases from V and 4 bases from J, the junction contained 0 bases not matched to a gene. The CDR3 contains 16 residues. CDR1 is MNHEY and CDR2 is SVGAGI in the germline V gene. The CDR3 region has the DNA TGTGCCAGCAGTTACGGGACTAGCGGGGGGTACAATGAGCAGTTCTTC. Residues: CASSYGTSGGYNEQFF.

The V gene is TRBV5-1, the J gene TRBJ2-3, with a possible D match to TRBD1 (6 bases). Trimming stripped 1 base from V and 5 bases from J, with 14 bases between. The CDR3 totals 15 residues. Germline CDR1 SGHRS, CDR2 YFSETQ. CDR3 amino acids: CASSLSQGQIDTQYF. The DNA of the CDR3 is TGCGCCAGCAGCTTGTCCCAGGGGCAGATAGATACGCAGTATTTT.

This clone was observed a handful of times. Other DNA sequences of this sample code for an identical CDR3. The chain is built from TRBV7-9 and TRBJ2-7, with D possibly matching TRBD1 (6 bases). Germline assignment: CDR1 SEHNR and CDR2 FQNEAQ (reference sequence). Trimming shortened V by 5 bases and J by 3 bases, and 8 bases separated the two germline ends. The CDR3 has 12 amino acids. CDR3 protein: CASSPTGYEQYF. CDR3 in DNA: TGTGCCAGCAGCCCGACAGGCTACGAGCAGTACTTC.

The rearrangement uses TRBV6-2 or TRBV6-3 and TRBJ2-2; 13 bases map to TRBD2. The CDR3 has 15 residues. V gave up 4 bases and J gave up 5 bases; unmatched junction bases: 1. The germline V gene has CDR1 MNHEY and CDR2 SVGEGT. The CDR3 DNA is TGTGCCAGCAGTTGGGGACTAGCGGGGACCGGGGAGCTGTTTTTT. Translated: CASSWGLAGTGELFF.

V usage is TRBV2 and J usage is TRBJ2-2, with D unclear. CDR1 is SNHLY, CDR2 FYNNEI, per germline. Trimming took 7 bases from V and 4 from J, leaving 4 bases between them. The CDR3 sequence is 11 residues long. The CDR3 sequence: CASTVTGELFF. For the CDR3, the DNA is TGTGCCAGCACCGTCACCGGGGAGCTGTTTTTT.

This clone showed up just a few times. For the CDR3, the DNA is TGTGCCAGCAGTTTATCCGGCGGGAACGAGCAGTACTTC. The encoded protein is CASSLSGGNEQYF. The chain employs TRBV28 and TRBJ2-7; maybe TRBD2 (6 bases). Germline CDR1 is MDHEN and CDR2 is SYDVKM. With 1 base removed from V and 5 bases from J, the gap between germline ends came to 9 bases. The CDR3 contains 13 residues.

The gene calls are TRBV7-2 and TRBJ2-3; 8 bases map to TRBD2. Losses at the gene ends were 1 base for V and 15 bases for J; bases not matched to a gene: 9. This CDR3 comprises 13 residues. Germline V CDR1 and CDR2: SGHTA, FQGNSA. CDR3 sequence reads: CASSLDLAGGAYF. The CDR3 DNA sequence: TGTGCCAGCAGCTTAGACCTCGCGGGGGGAGCATATTTT.

This clone was observed many times. The V call is TRBV9, the J call TRBJ1-1, with 8 bases lining up with TRBD1. CDR1 is SGDLS, CDR2 YYNGEE, per germline. The CDR3 loop spans 14 amino acids. The V gene end was trimmed by 3 bases and the J gene end by 6 bases; junction bases not matched to a gene: 7. The CDR3 bases are TGTGCCAGCAGCGCCGCAGGGGGCGCGGCTGAAGCTTTCTTT. Protein product: CASSAAGGAAEAFF.

Here the CDR3 reads CASSSGDRAYEQYF. As DNA, the CDR3 is TGTGCCAGCAGCTCCGGGGACAGGGCCTACGAGCAGTACTTC. The chain has TRBV28 and TRBJ2-7; TRBD1 matches 9 bases. This CDR3 is 14 amino acids long. The J segment lost 2 bases and the V segment lost 6 bases, leaving 5 bases of the junction unmatched. Germline V CDR1 and CDR2: MDHEN, SYDVKM.